This entry concerns a single T cell receptor (beta chain). Its matching antigen is unknown. Trimming removed 4 bases from V and 3 bases from J, with 14 bases in between. The CDR3 extends over 14 amino acids. The germline V gene has CDR1 SGHRS and CDR2 YFSETQ. Prepared TCR beta cDNA libraries contained unique molecular identifiers. cDNA molecules numbering around 450,000 came from around 0.96 to 9.9 million T cells. From the PCR reads, TCRdb called clonotypes with MiXCR, one entry per CDR3 protein. Altogether fewer than 850,000 distinct CDR3 sequences are present, about 43% being singletons, with the ten largest covering roughly 4.5%. This sample stems from a study of post-analysis software for immune sequencing data. Study overall: Disease trajectories encompassed relapsing-remitting, secondary progressive and progressive-relapsing multiple sclerosis.

The study's findings and limits: The F measure placed samples prepared in the same batch into strongly shared clusters. There were roughly 5 TRBV segments more frequent in patients than controls, and TRBV5-6, TRBV5-1 and TRBV20-1 were among them. Controls' normalized Chao1 diversity significantly exceeded that of multiple sclerosis patients.

V is TRBV5-1 and J is TRBJ2-7, with TRBD1 as a possible D gene (7 bases). The origin of this receptor is a girl under 18 with multiple sclerosis. The sequenced material came from blood. The CDR3, as DNA: TGCGCCAGCAGCCTGGGCGGGACAGACTACGAGCAGTACTTC. This translates into CASSLGGTDYEQYF.